This is a list of T cell receptor beta chains from one sample in a study of memory CD4+ T cells and cytomegalovirus serostatus. Method: immunoSEQ multiplex PCR; TCRdb's copy keeps in-frame clones and lacks some. The table shows tens of thousands of clones, with approximately 80% occurring only once. The sample was memory CD4+ T cells from blood. These receptors were taken from an adult in good health and CMV-seronegative. Each CDR3 is given with its conserved first and last residue. The D gene is left open where the match is weak. Some rows mark clone size as missing; the rest say once, few, many or name a class of expanded clone.

d_call	v_call	clone_size	cdr3_length	j_call	cdr3_nt	cdr3_aa
TRBD1	TRBV7-2	NA	15	TRBJ1-4	TGTGCCAGCAGCTTAGGGGACAGAAGAAATGAAAAACTGTTTTTT	CASSLGDRRNEKLFF
NA	TRBV27	NA	17	TRBJ1-2	TGTGCCAGCAGCAGATGGATGACAGGTAGCCCGACGAATGGCTACACCTTC	CASSRWMTGSPTNGYTF
NA	TRBV7-2	NA	15	TRBJ1-1	TGTGCCAGCAGCTTAGGAGGCCAGCACCTCACTGAAGCTTTCTTT	CASSLGGQHLTEAFF
NA	TRBV5-8	NA	14	TRBJ1-3	TGTGCCAGCAGCCCACGGACAGCTGGAAACACCATATATTTT	CASSPRTAGNTIYF
NA	TRBV11-2	NA	15	TRBJ2-7	TGTGCCAGCAGTGAGGGGGGGTCCGTCTCCTACGAGCAGTACTTC	CASSEGGSVSYEQYF
NA	TRBV20-1	NA	11	TRBJ2-5	TGCAGTGTTTCTGATCGGGAGACCCAGTACTTC	CSVSDRETQYF
NA	TRBV6-5	many	14	TRBJ2-2	TGTGCCAGCACCAGACAGGTTAACACCGGGGAGCTGTTTTTT	CASTRQVNTGELFF
NA	TRBV13	NA	15	TRBJ2-3	TGTGCCAGCAGCTCCCCGCAGGAGAGCACAGATACGCAGTATTTT	CASSSPQESTDTQYF
NA	TRBV4-1	NA	15	TRBJ2-7	TGCGCCAGCAGCCAAGAACTGGAGCGGAAGGTCGAGCAGTACTTC	CASSQELERKVEQYF
NA	TRBV9	NA	15	TRBJ2-3	TGTGCCAGCAGCGTAGCTCCCTTAGACACAGATACGCAGTATTTT	CASSVAPLDTDTQYF
TRBD2	TRBV9	NA	15	TRBJ2-3	TGTGCCAGCAGCGTGGAGCAGGGAGGGGCAGATACGCAGTATTTT	CASSVEQGGADTQYF